Listed below are T cell receptor beta chains from one sample, sequenced in a study of PD-L1 blockade in urothelial cancer. The table came from immunoSEQ multiplex PCR; TCRdb's copy has only in-frame clones and leaves some out. The data hold some 25,000 clones, with roughly 80% observed a single time. The sample was PBMCs, taken around atezolizumab (anti-PD-L1) treatment. The source of these receptors is an older man with urothelial cancer. Each CDR3 is given with its conserved first and last residue. The D gene is left open where the match is weak. Rows give clone size only sometimes, using once, few, many, or a class for an expanded clone.

CDR3nt: TGTGCCAGCTCACCGTCCCGGGACAGGGGGCAGTTCTTC
CDR3aa: CASSPSRDRGQFF
abundance: NA
len: 13
d_gene: TRBD1
j_gene: TRBJ2-1
v_gene: TRBV18

CDR3nt: TGCGCCAGCTGCCCGGGACAGGGACGGCAAGCGGCTGAAGCTTTCTTT
CDR3aa: CASCPGQGRQAAEAFF
abundance: NA
len: 16
d_gene: TRBD1
j_gene: TRBJ1-1
v_gene: TRBV10-2

CDR3nt: TGTGCCTGTAGGACAGGGGGCACAGATACGCAGTATTTT
CDR3aa: CACRTGGTDTQYF
abundance: few
len: 13
d_gene: TRBD1
j_gene: TRBJ2-3
v_gene: TRBV28

CDR3nt: TGTGCCAGCAGTGTGGGCAGGGCTTTATACGAGCAGTACTTC
CDR3aa: CASSVGRALYEQYF
abundance: NA
len: 14
d_gene: NA
j_gene: TRBJ2-7
v_gene: TRBV2

CDR3nt: TGTGCCAGTACACAGGGTCTCCAAAATGAGCAGTTCTTC
CDR3aa: CASTQGLQNEQFF
abundance: NA
len: 13
d_gene: NA
j_gene: TRBJ2-1
v_gene: TRBV19

CDR3nt: TGTGCCAGCAGTGTTACAGGGATCCGTAGGCATTTT
CDR3aa: CASSVTGIRRHF
abundance: NA
len: 12
d_gene: NA
j_gene: TRBJ1-5
v_gene: TRBV2

CDR3nt: TGCGCCAGCAGCCAACTATTTGCGGGGAACACTGAAGCTTTCTTT
CDR3aa: CASSQLFAGNTEAFF
abundance: NA
len: 15
d_gene: NA
j_gene: TRBJ1-1
v_gene: TRBV4-1

CDR3nt: TGTGCCAGCAGCCCTACAGAAATTAACTACAATGAGCAGTTCTTC
CDR3aa: CASSPTEINYNEQFF
abundance: few
len: 15
d_gene: NA
j_gene: TRBJ2-1
v_gene: TRBV7-9

CDR3nt: TGCGCCAGCAGCTTGCTGGGACATCTATTCATGAACACTGAAGCTTTCTTT
CDR3aa: CASSLLGHLFMNTEAFF
abundance: NA
len: 17
d_gene: NA
j_gene: TRBJ1-1
v_gene: TRBV5-1

CDR3nt: TGTGCCAGCAGTGGTCCCGGTAGAGAGACCCAGTACTTC
CDR3aa: CASSGPGRETQYF
abundance: NA
len: 13
d_gene: NA
j_gene: TRBJ2-5
v_gene: TRBV6-6

CDR3nt: TGTGCCAGCTCATACGGGGACACCGGGGAGCTGTTTTTT
CDR3aa: CASSYGDTGELFF
abundance: NA
len: 13
d_gene: NA
j_gene: TRBJ2-2
v_gene: TRBV18

CDR3nt: TGTGCCAGCAGGGAGGGAGCGGGAAACACCGGGGAGCTGTTTTTT
CDR3aa: CASREGAGNTGELFF
abundance: NA
len: 15
d_gene: NA
j_gene: TRBJ2-2
v_gene: TRBV21-1